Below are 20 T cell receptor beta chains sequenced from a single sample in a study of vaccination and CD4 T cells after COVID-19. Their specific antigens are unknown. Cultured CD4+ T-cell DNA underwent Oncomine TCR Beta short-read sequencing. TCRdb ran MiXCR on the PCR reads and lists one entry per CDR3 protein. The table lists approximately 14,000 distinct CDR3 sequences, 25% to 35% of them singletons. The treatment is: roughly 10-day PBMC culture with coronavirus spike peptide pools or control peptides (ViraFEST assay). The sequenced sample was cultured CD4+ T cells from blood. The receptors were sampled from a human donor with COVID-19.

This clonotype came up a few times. CDR3 bases: TGTGCCAGCAGTCCTAGCAACACAGATACGCAGTATTTT. Amino acid sequence: CASSPSNTDTQYF. The genes are TRBV12-3 or TRBV12-4 and TRBJ2-3; D is possibly TRBD2 (5 bases). The CDR3 extends over 13 amino acids. V lost 5 bases to trimming and J lost 2 bases, with 8 bases between them.

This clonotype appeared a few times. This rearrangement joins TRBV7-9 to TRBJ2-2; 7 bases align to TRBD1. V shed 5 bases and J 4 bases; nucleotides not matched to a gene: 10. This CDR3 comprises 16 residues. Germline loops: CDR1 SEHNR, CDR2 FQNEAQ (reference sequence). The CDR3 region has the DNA TGTGCCAGCAGCCTGCTACAGGGGCACGGCACCGGGGAGCTGTTTTTT. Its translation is CASSLLQGHGTGELFF.

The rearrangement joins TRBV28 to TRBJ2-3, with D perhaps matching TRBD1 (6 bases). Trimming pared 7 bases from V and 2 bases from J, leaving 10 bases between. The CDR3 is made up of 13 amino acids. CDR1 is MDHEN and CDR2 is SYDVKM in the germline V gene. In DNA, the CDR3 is TGTGCCAGCAACAGGGAGCACACAGATACGCAGTATTTT. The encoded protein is CASNREHTDTQYF.

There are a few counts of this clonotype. The DNA for the CDR3 is TGCAGTGCTAGCGACGGGAGGACTAGCGGGCCCTCAGATACGCAGTATTTT. Its translation is CSASDGRTSGPSDTQYF. The chain links TRBV20-1 to TRBJ2-3, with TRBD2 matching over 11 bases. Trimming took 3 bases from V and 4 from J; bases not matched to a gene: 12. CDR3 length equals 17 residues. Germline CDR1 DFQATT, CDR2 SNEGSKA (reference sequence).

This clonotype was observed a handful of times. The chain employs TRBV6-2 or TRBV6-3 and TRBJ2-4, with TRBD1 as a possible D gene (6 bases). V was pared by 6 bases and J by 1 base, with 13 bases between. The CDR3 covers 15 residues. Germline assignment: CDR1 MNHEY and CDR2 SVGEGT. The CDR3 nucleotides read TGTGCCAGCAGCTTCAGGGGTTTGGCCAAAAACATTCAGTACTTC. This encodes CASSFRGLAKNIQYF.

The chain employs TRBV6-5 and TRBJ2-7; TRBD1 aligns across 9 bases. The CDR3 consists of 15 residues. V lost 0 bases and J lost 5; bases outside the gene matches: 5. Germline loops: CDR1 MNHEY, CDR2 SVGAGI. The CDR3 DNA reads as TGTGCCAGCAGTTACTCGGGGACAGGGTGGGACGAGCAGTACTTC. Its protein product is CASSYSGTGWDEQYF.

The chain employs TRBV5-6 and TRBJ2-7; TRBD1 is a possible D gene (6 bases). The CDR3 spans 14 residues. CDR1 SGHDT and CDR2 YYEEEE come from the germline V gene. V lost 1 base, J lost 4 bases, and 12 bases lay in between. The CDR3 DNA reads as TGTGCCAGCAGCTTGACAGGGTGGGGATACGAGCAGTACTTC. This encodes CASSLTGWGYEQYF.

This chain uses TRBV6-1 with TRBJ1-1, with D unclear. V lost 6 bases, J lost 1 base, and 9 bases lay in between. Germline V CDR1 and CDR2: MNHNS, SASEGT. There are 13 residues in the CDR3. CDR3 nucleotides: TGTGCCAGCAGGGTTCTCACGAACACTGAAGCTTTCTTT. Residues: CASRVLTNTEAFF.

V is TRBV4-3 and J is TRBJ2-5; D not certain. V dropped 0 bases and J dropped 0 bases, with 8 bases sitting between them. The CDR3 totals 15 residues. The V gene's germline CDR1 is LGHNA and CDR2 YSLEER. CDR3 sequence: CASSQDQTHQETQYF. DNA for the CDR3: TGCGCCAGCAGCCAAGACCAGACTCACCAAGAGACCCAGTACTTC.

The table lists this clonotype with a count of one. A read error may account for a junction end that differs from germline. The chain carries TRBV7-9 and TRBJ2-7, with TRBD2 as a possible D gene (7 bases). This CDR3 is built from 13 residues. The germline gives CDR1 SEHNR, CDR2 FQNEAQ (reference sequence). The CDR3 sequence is CVSSLAGAYEQYF. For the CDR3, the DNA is TGTGTCAGCAGCTTGGCGGGGGCTTACGAGCAGTACTTC.

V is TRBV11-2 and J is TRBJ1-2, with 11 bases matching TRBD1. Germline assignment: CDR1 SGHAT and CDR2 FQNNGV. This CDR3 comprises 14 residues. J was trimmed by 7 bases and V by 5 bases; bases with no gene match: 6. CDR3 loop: CASSPGQGAGGYTF. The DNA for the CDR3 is TGTGCCAGCAGCCCCGGACAGGGGGCCGGTGGCTACACCTTC.

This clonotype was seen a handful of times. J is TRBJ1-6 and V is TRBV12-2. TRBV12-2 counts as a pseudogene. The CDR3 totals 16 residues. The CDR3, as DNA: TGTGCAAGTCGCTCTTCTTCCGGGACTTTTAATTCACCCCTCCACTTT. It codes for CASRSSSGTFNSPLHF.

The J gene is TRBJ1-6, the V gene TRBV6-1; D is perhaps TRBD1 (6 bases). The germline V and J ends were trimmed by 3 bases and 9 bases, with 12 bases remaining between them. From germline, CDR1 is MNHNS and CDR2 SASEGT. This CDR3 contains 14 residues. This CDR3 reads CASSEVQGLSPLHF. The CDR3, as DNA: TGTGCCAGCAGTGAGGTACAGGGTCTTTCACCCCTCCACTTT.

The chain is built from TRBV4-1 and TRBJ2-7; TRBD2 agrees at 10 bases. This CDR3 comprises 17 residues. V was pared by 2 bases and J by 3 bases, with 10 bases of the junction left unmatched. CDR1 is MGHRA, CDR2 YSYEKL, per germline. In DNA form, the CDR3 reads TGCGCCAGCAGCCAAACCCTATTAGCGGGGGGATACTACGAGCAGTACTTC. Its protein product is CASSQTLLAGGYYEQYF.

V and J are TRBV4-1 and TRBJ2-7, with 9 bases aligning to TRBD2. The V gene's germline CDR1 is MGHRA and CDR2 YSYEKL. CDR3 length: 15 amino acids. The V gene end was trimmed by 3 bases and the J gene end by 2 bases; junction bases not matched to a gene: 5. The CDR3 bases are TGCGCCAGCAGCCAGGGAGCGGGGGGCACCTACGAGCAGTACTTC. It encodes CASSQGAGGTYEQYF.

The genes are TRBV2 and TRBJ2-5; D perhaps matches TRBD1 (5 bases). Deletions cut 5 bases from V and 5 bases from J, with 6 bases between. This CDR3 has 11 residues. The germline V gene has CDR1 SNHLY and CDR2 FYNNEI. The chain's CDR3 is CASSSGETQYF. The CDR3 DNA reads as TGTGCCAGCAGTTCAGGGGAGACCCAGTACTTC.

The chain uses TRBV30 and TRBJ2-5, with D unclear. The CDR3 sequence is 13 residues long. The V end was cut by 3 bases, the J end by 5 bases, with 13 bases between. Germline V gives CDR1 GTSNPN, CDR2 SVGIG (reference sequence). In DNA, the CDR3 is TGTGCCTGGAGCAAGGGCGCTGTCGAGACCCAGTACTTC. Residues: CAWSKGAVETQYF.

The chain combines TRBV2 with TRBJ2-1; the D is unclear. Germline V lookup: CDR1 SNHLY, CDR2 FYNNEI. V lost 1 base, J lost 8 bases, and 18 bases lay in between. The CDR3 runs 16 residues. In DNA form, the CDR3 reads TGTGCCAGCAGTGAAGTCTCGGAATACGTAATGGATGAGCAGTTCTTC. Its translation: CASSEVSEYVMDEQFF.

CDR3 DNA: TGTGCCTGGAGTCCCCTTAGGCCTCTTGAAGCTTTCTTT. Encoded protein: CAWSPLRPLEAFF. The chain recombines TRBV30 with TRBJ1-1; no clear D gene. Germline loops: CDR1 GTSNPN, CDR2 SVGIG (reference sequence). This CDR3 is built from 13 residues. V was shortened by 2 bases and J by 7 bases, with 14 bases between the two germline ends.

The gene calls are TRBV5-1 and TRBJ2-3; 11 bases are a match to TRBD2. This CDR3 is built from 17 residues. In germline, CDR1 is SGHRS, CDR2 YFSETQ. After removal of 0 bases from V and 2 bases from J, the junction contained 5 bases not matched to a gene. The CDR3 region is CASSLDSSGGTTDTQYF. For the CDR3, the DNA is TGCGCCAGCAGCTTGGATTCTAGCGGGGGGACCACAGATACGCAGTATTTT.